The rows below give T cell receptor beta chains drawn from one sample of a study of CD8 T cells in Susac syndrome. Using its own MiXCR run on the immunoSEQ multiplex PCR reads, TCRdb lists one record per CDR3 protein. Among around 300,000 distinct CDR3 sequences listed, about 91% were seen once. The source material was CD8+ T cells from PBMCs. These receptors all come from a human donor with multiple sclerosis. CDR3s include the opening cysteine and the closing phenylalanine or tryptophan. A D gene is named only where the DNA matches it firmly. Clone size is stated in some rows and not others, as once, few, many or a class when expanded.

length	V	D	size	J	CDR3	DNA
18	TRBV7-6	-	once	TRBJ2-3	CASSLARSWDGRTDTQYF	TGTGCCAGCAGCTTAGCTCGATCCTGGGACGGACGCACAGATACGCAGTATTTT
15	TRBV6-1	-	-	TRBJ2-1	CASSEEGGGPFEQFF	TGTGCCAGCAGTGAAGAAGGGGGAGGGCCCTTCGAGCAGTTCTTC
16	TRBV20-1	TRBD1	-	TRBJ1-5	CSASYTGGNSNQPQHF	TGCAGTGCTAGTTACACAGGGGGGAATAGCAATCAGCCCCAGCATTTT
13	TRBV12-3/TRBV12-4	-	-	TRBJ2-1	CASSFVGLDEQFF	TGTGCCAGCAGTTTTGTGGGGTTGGATGAGCAGTTCTTC
13	TRBV6-6	-	once	TRBJ2-3	CASSYWSADTQYF	TGTGCCAGCAGTTACTGGAGCGCAGATACGCAGTATTTT
14	TRBV19	-	-	TRBJ1-1	CASSPGGGNTEAFF	TGTGCCAGTAGTCCCGGCGGCGGGAACACTGAAGCTTTCTTT
13	TRBV5-1	-	-	TRBJ1-1	CASSLTGFAEAFF	TGCGCCAGCAGCTTAACAGGGTTTGCTGAAGCTTTCTTT
15	TRBV27	-	-	TRBJ2-7	CASSIRGPSTYEQYF	TGTGCCAGCAGTATAAGAGGTCCCTCTACCTACGAGCAGTACTTC
17	TRBV7-2	-	many	TRBJ2-1	CASSLAASVSSYNEQFF	TGTGCCAGCAGCTTAGCGGCTAGCGTCAGCTCCTACAATGAGCAGTTCTTC
17	TRBV12-3/TRBV12-4	TRBD1	-	TRBJ1-2	CASSVLVVGQDNYGYTF	TGTGCCAGCAGTGTCCTAGTGGTTGGACAGGATAACTATGGCTACACCTTC
13	TRBV6-4	-	-	TRBJ2-1	CATIDYGSGEQFF	TGTGCCACCATCGACTACGGGAGTGGTGAGCAGTTCTTC
15	TRBV5-6	-	-	TRBJ2-3	CASSLRLGGSDTQYF	TGTGCCAGCAGCCTACGATTAGGGGGGTCAGATACGCAGTATTTT
14	TRBV6-5	-	-	TRBJ2-1	CASSSVLGPDEQFF	TGTGCCAGCAGTTCCGTTTTAGGTCCCGATGAGCAGTTCTTC
17	TRBV4-3	TRBD2	-	TRBJ2-1	CASSQDQASGSYNEQFF	TGCGCCAGCAGCCAAGATCAGGCTAGCGGCTCCTACAATGAGCAGTTCTTC
17	TRBV6-2/TRBV6-3	-	-	TRBJ2-3	CASTLAEGGLGTDTQYF	TGTGCCAGCACCCTCGCGGAGGGTGGGTTGGGCACAGATACGCAGTATTTT
18	TRBV28	TRBD2	-	TRBJ2-2	CASSFMGVLAVNTGELFF	TGTGCCAGCAGTTTTATGGGGGTTCTAGCGGTGAACACCGGGGAGCTGTTTTTT
15	TRBV20-1	TRBD2	-	TRBJ2-7	CSARDPEGGLEEQYF	TGCAGTGCTAGAGATCCTGAGGGAGGGTTAGAAGAGCAGTACTTC
14	TRBV7-8	-	-	TRBJ2-1	CASSLWDPLMVQFF	TGTGCCAGCAGCTTATGGGACCCTTTAATGGTGCAGTTCTTC
13	TRBV20-1	-	-	TRBJ2-1	CSATGTVHNEQFF	TGCAGTGCAACCGGGACCGTTCACAATGAGCAGTTCTTC
17	TRBV7-8	TRBD1	-	TRBJ1-5	CASSPGQGFLGNQPQHF	TGTGCCAGCAGCCCCGGACAGGGGTTCCTTGGCAATCAGCCCCAGCATTTT
14	TRBV27	TRBD2	-	TRBJ2-3	CASSSRGVTDTQYF	TGTGCCAGCAGTTCCCGGGGGGTGACAGATACGCAGTATTTT
13	TRBV6-2/TRBV6-3	TRBD1	-	TRBJ1-5	CSSGTGGNQPQHF	TGCTCGTCCGGGACAGGGGGCAATCAGCCCCAGCATTTT
14	TRBV6-5	-	-	TRBJ2-1	CASSPTRSYNEQFF	TGTGCCAGCAGTCCGACTAGATCCTACAATGAGCAGTTCTTC
18	TRBV6-5	-	once	TRBJ2-2	CASSFYPTGGANTGELFF	TGTGCCAGCAGTTTTTATCCAACTGGAGGTGCGAACACCGGGGAGCTGTTTTTT
13	TRBV6-6	-	-	TRBJ2-5	CASSPTEKETQYF	TGTGCCAGCAGTCCGACGGAAAAAGAGACCCAGTACTTC
14	TRBV15	TRBD1	-	TRBJ1-5	CATRQGDSNQPQHF	TGTGCCACCCGACAGGGTGATAGCAATCAGCCCCAGCATTTT
16	TRBV7-6	TRBD2	-	TRBJ2-3	CASSLVGGGAGDTQYF	TGTGCCAGCAGCTTAGTTGGCGGGGGGGCCGGGGATACGCAGTATTTT
17	TRBV14	TRBD2	-	TRBJ2-1	CASSQDPSGRWDNEQFF	TGTGCCAGCAGCCAAGATCCTAGCGGGAGGTGGGACAATGAGCAGTTCTTC
18	TRBV4-2	TRBD1	-	TRBJ1-4	CASSQDGQGAWINEKLFF	TGTGCCAGCAGCCAAGATGGGCAGGGGGCTTGGATTAATGAAAAACTGTTTTTT
13	TRBV20-1	-	-	TRBJ2-3	CSASGANVDTQYF	TGCAGTGCTAGTGGAGCCAATGTAGATACGCAGTATTTT
19	TRBV27	-	-	TRBJ2-7	CASSLYGPVSGTGSYEQYF	TGTGCCAGCAGTTTATATGGCCCCGTATCGGGGACCGGCTCCTACGAGCAGTACTTC
16	TRBV27	-	-	TRBJ2-3	CASSLLAAEGSDTQYF	TGTGCCAGCAGTTTACTAGCAGCTGAGGGATCAGATACGCAGTATTTT
16	TRBV11-2	-	-	TRBJ2-7	CASSHLPGGIAYEQYF	TGTGCCAGCAGTCATCTTCCCGGCGGGATCGCTTACGAGCAGTACTTC
14	TRBV6-2/TRBV6-3	-	-	TRBJ1-5	CASTLDGLNQPQHF	TGTGCCAGCACCCTCGACGGCCTCAATCAGCCCCAGCATTTT
12	TRBV11-2	-	-	TRBJ2-3	CASSRMTDTQYF	TGTGCCAGCAGCCGCATGACAGATACGCAGTATTTT
14	TRBV6-1	-	-	TRBJ1-6	CASSPDPYNSPLHF	TGTGCCAGCAGTCCAGACCCCTATAATTCACCCCTCCACTTT
14	TRBV11-3	-	few	TRBJ1-3	CASSLTGSGNTIYF	TGTGCCAGCAGCTTAACAGGGTCTGGAAACACCATATATTTT
14	TRBV9	-	-	TRBJ2-1	CASSQWGSYNEQFF	TGTGCCAGCAGCCAGTGGGGGTCCTACAATGAGCAGTTCTTC
14	TRBV4-3	TRBD1	once	TRBJ2-1	CASSQGGQANEQFF	TGCGCCAGCAGCCAAGGGGGACAGGCCAATGAGCAGTTCTTC
15	TRBV11-2	-	-	TRBJ2-5	CASSPGVAQRETQYF	TGTGCCAGCAGCCCAGGGGTCGCCCAAAGGGAGACCCAGTACTTC
14	TRBV6-1	-	few	TRBJ2-2	CASSSGMDTGELFF	TGTGCCAGCAGTTCCGGGATGGACACCGGGGAGCTGTTTTTT
13	TRBV7-2	-	-	TRBJ1-6	CASTQPPNSPLHF	TGTGCCAGCACCCAGCCCCCGAATTCACCCCTCCACTTT
13	TRBV29-1	TRBD1	-	TRBJ2-3	CSADRAYTNTQYF	TGCAGCGCAGACAGGGCCTACACAAATACGCAGTATTTT
13	TRBV20-1	-	-	TRBJ2-7	CSANQDSSYEQYF	TGCAGTGCTAATCAGGACTCTTCCTACGAGCAGTACTTC
17	TRBV28	TRBD1	-	TRBJ2-5	CASSDLLPGQRRETQYF	TGTGCCAGCAGTGACCTCCTCCCGGGACAGCGAAGAGAGACCCAGTACTTC
16	TRBV28	TRBD2	-	TRBJ2-7	CASSSWTSGRLNEQYF	TGTGCCAGCAGTTCATGGACTAGCGGGAGACTGAACGAGCAGTACTTC
16	TRBV12-3/TRBV12-4	TRBD2	-	TRBJ2-3	CASSTFGGSGADTQYF	TGTGCCAGCAGCACTTTCGGCGGGAGCGGGGCAGATACGCAGTATTTT
16	TRBV27	TRBD2	-	TRBJ2-5	CASSLSGEGVEETQYF	TGTGCCAGCAGTTTATCGGGGGAGGGCGTTGAAGAGACCCAGTACTTC
14	TRBV30	-	-	TRBJ2-2	CAWSNSGTYGELFF	TGTGCCTGGAGTAACTCCGGGACTTACGGGGAGCTGTTTTTT
13	TRBV6-5	-	-	TRBJ1-2	CASTADKNYGYTF	TGTGCCAGCACCGCGGACAAGAACTATGGCTACACCTTC
16	TRBV29-1	-	-	TRBJ2-1	CSGEGDPRYLYNEQFF	TGCAGCGGGGAAGGGGACCCGCGGTACCTCTACAATGAGCAGTTCTTC
14	TRBV28	-	-	TRBJ1-5	CASSGLGANQPQHF	TGTGCCAGCAGTGGTCTGGGGGCGAATCAGCCCCAGCATTTT